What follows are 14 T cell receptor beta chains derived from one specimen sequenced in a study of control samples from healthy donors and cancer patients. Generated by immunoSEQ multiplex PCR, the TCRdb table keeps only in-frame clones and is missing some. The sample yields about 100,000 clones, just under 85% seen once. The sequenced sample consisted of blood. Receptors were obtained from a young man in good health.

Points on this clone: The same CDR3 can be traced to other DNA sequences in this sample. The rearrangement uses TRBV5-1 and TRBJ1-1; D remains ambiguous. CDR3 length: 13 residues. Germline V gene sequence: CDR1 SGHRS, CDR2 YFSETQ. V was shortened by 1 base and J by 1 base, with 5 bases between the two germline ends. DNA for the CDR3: TGCGCCAGCAGCTTGACGGCGAACACTGAAGCTTTCTTT. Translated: CASSLTANTEAFF.

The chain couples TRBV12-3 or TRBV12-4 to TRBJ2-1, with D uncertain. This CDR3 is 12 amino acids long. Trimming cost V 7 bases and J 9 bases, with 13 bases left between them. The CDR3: CASTIRGGEQFF. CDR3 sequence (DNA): TGTGCCAGCACCATACGAGGTGGTGAGCAGTTCTTC.

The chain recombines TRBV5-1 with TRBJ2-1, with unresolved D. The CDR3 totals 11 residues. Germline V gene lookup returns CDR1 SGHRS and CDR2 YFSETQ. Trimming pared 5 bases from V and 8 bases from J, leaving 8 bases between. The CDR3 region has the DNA TGCGCCAGCAGTTACGAGGATGAGCAGTTCTTC. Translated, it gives CASSYEDEQFF.

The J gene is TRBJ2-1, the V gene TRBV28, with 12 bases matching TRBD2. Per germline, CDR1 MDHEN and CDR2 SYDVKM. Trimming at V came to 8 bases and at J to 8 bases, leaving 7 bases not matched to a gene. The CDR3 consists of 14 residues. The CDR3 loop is CASVASGGDDEQFF. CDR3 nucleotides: TGTGCCAGCGTCGCTAGCGGGGGGGACGATGAGCAGTTCTTC.

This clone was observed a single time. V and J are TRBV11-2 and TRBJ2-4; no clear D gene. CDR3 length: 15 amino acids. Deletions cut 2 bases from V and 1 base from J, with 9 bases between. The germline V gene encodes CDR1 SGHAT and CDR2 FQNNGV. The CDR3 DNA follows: TGTGCCAGCAGCTTAACTAAGGTGGCCAAAAACATTCAGTACTTC. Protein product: CASSLTKVAKNIQYF.

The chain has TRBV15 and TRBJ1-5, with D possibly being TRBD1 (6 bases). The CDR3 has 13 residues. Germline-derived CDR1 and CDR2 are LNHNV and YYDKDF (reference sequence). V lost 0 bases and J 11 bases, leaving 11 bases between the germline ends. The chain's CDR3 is CATSRDRTGSQHF. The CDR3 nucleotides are TGTGCCACCAGCAGAGACCGAACAGGGTCCCAGCATTTT.

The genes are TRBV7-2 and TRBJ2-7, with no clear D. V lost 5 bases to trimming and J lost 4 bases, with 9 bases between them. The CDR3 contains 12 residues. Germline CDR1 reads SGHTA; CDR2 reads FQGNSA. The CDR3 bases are TGTGCCAGCAGCCAAGGACCTTACGAGCAGTACTTC. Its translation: CASSQGPYEQYF.

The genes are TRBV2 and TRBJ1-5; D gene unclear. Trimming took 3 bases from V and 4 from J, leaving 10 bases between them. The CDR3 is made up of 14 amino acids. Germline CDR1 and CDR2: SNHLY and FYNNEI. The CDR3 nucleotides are TGTGCCAGCAGTGACAGGTTTCGGAATCAGCCCCAGCATTTT. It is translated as CASSDRFRNQPQHF.

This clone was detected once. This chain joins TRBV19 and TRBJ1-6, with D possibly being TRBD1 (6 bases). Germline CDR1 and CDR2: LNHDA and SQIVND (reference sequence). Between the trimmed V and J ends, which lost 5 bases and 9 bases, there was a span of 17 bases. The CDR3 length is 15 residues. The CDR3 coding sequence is TGTGCCAGTAGTGCGCAACAGGGCCGGGGTTCACCCCTCCACTTT. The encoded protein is CASSAQQGRGSPLHF.

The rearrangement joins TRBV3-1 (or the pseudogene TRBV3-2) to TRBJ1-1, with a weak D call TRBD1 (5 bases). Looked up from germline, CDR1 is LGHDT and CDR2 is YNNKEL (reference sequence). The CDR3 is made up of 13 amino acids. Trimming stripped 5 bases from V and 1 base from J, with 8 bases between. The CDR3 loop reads CASSRTPNTEAFF. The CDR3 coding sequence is TGTGCCAGCAGCAGGACACCGAACACTGAAGCTTTCTTT.

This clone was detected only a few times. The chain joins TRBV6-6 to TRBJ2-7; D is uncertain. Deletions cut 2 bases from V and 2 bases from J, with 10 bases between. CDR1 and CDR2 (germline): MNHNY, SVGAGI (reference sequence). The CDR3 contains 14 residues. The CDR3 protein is CASSYGPGTYEQYF. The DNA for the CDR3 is TGTGCCAGCAGTTACGGGCCGGGCACCTACGAGCAGTACTTC.

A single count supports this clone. This chain's CDR3 is CASSLKYLGHLYEQYF. CDR3 in DNA: TGTGCCAGCAGCCTGAAATACTTGGGACACCTCTACGAGCAGTACTTC. The J gene is TRBJ2-7, the V gene TRBV3-1 (or the pseudogene TRBV3-2); possibly TRBD1 for D (6 bases). The CDR3 has 16 amino acids. Deletions cut 4 bases from V and 3 bases from J, with 19 bases between. Germline-derived CDR1 and CDR2 are LGHDT and YNNKEL (reference sequence).

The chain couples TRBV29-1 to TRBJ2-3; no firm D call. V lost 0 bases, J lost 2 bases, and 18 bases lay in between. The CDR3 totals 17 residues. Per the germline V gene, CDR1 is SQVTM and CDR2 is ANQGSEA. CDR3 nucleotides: TGCAGCGTTGAAGAGACCCCGACACAAATAACCACAGATACGCAGTATTTT. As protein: CSVEETPTQITTDTQYF.

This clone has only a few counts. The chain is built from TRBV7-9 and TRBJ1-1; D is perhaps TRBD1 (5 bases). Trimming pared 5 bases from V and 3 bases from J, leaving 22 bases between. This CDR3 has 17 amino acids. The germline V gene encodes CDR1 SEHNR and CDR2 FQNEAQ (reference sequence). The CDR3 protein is CASSRRGVQLGDTEAFF. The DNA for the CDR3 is TGTGCCAGCAGCCGTCGAGGGGTGCAGTTGGGGGACACTGAAGCTTTCTTT. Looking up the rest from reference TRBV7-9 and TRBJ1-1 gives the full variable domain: DTGVSQNPRHKITKRGQNVTFRCDPISEHNRLYWYRQTLGQGPEFLTYFQNEAQLEKSRLLSDRFSAERPKGSFSTLEIQRTEQGDSAMYLCASSRRGVQLGDTEAFFGQGTRLTVV.